Detailed here is one T cell receptor beta chain. Its antigen is unknown. CDR3 length: 15 residues. Germline loops: CDR1 SGHKS, CDR2 YYEKEE (reference sequence). The PCR contained 60 Vbeta and 13 Jbeta primers. Clones were sequenced by immunoSEQ multiplex PCR, and TCRdb holds only the in-frame ones, with some missing. The data show roughly 200,000 clones, with around 76% seen just once and approximately 0.63% held by the top ten. This sample stems from a study of cytomegalovirus exposure and HLA in healthy donors. Points from the study as a whole: Follow-up analysis seemed to connect common viral pathogens with several of the most significant clusters identified.

This receptor was obtained from a young man in good health and CMV-seronegative. What was sequenced was PBMCs. The chain combines TRBV5-5 with TRBJ2-5, with 11 positions matching TRBD2. The end of the DNA is better explained by TRBJ2-7, so the J call may be wrong. CDR3 protein: CASSHRLAGRYEQYF. The DNA for the CDR3 is TGTGCCAGCAGCCATCGACTAGCGGGGCGCTACGAGCAGTACTTC.